The clone carrying this T cell receptor beta chain was counted once. The antigen remains undetermined. The data originate from a study of shared clonotypes between healthy human individuals. Clones were read by immunoSEQ multiplex PCR, and TCRdb kept only the in-frame ones, dropping some. In the table there are hundreds of thousands of clones, 74% of which are singletons. Study outcomes and limitations: Some naive CD4 clonotypes, 4.5% to 5.5%, turned up in common across a few donors. In having few donors, the study represented limited genetic and exposure-history diversity.

Trimming removed 2 bases from V and 1 base from J, with 8 bases in between. The germline gives CDR1 SEHNR, CDR2 FQNEAQ (reference sequence). This CDR3 contains 14 residues. Each of the donors was a healthy adult who was HIV-negative and had not had a recent acute infection or vaccination. What was sequenced was memory CD4+ T cells sorted from blood. Regarding subset: CD45RA-negative fraction. The sequence was collected from a man under 40 in good health. V usage is TRBV7-9 and J usage is TRBJ1-2, with D tentatively TRBD1 (5 bases). The CDR3, as DNA: TGTGCCAGCAGCTTACAGGGTATTAACTATGGCTACACCTTC. This gives the protein CASSLQGINYGYTF.